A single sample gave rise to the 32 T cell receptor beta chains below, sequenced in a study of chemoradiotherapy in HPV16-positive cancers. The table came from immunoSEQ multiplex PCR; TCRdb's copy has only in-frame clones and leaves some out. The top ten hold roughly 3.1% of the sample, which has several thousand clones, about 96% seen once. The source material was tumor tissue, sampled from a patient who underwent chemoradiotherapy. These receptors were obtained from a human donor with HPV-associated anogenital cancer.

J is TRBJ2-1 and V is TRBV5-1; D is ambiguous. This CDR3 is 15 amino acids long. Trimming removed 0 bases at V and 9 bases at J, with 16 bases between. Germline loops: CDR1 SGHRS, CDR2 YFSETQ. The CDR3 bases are TGCGCCAGCAGCTTGGTAAGTTCCAGCCGGAGTGAGCAGTTCTTC. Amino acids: CASSLVSSSRSEQFF.

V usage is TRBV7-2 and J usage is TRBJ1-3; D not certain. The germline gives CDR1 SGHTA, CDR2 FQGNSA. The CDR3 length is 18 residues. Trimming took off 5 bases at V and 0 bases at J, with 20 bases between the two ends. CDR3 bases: TGTGCCAGCAGCCCTCCCTCTGACATCGCATACTCTGGAAACACCATATATTTT. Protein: CASSPPSDIAYSGNTIYF.

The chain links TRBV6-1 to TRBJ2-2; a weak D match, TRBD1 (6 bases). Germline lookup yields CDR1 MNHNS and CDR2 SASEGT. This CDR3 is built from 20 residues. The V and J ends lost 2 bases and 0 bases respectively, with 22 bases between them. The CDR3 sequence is CASSEIVGFFGTSNTGELFF. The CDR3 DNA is TGTGCCAGCAGTGAAATCGTCGGCTTTTTTGGGACATCGAACACCGGGGAGCTGTTTTTT.

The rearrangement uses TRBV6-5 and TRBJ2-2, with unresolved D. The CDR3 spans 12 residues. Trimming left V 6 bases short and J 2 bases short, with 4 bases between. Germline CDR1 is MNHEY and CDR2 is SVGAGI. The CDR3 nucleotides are TGTGCCAGCAGCTATAACACCGGGGAGCTGTTTTTT. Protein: CASSYNTGELFF.

Here the CDR3 reads CASSQEGGTVKKLFF. The CDR3 DNA sequence: TGCGCCAGCAGCCAAGAGGGCGGCACGGTAAAAAAACTGTTTTTT. The chain joins TRBV4-3 to TRBJ1-4; D call uncertain. CDR1 LGHNA and CDR2 YSLEER come from the germline V gene. This CDR3 comprises 15 residues. V lost 0 bases, J lost 9 bases, and 14 bases lay in between.

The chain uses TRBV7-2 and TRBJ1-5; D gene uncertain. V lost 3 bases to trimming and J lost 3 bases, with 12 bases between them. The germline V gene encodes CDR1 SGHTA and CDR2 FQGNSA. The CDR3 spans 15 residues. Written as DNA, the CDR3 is TGTGCCAGCAGCTTTGCAGGATTAGACAATCAGCCCCAGCATTTT. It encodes CASSFAGLDNQPQHF.

For the CDR3, the DNA is TGTGCCAGCAGCTTAGCCGGCAGGGGAAATGAAGCTTTCTTT. Translated: CASSLAGRGNEAFF. J is TRBJ1-1 and V is TRBV7-8; perhaps TRBD1 as D (6 bases). The CDR3 runs to 14 residues. From germline, CDR1 is SGHVS and CDR2 FQNEAQ. Trimming cost V 0 bases and J 7 bases, with 12 bases left between them.

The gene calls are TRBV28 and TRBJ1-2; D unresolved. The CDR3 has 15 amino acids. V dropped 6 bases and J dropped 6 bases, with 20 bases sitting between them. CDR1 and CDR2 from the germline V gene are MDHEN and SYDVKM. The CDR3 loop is CASSLLGIYAHGYTF. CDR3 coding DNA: TGTGCCAGCAGCCTACTGGGGATCTATGCCCATGGCTACACCTTC.

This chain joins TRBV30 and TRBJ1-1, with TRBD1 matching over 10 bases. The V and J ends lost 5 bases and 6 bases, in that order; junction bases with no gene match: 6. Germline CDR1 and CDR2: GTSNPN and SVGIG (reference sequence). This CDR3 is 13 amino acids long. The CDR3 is CAWGTGVGAEAFF. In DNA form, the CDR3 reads TGTGCCTGGGGGACAGGGGTAGGGGCTGAAGCTTTCTTT.

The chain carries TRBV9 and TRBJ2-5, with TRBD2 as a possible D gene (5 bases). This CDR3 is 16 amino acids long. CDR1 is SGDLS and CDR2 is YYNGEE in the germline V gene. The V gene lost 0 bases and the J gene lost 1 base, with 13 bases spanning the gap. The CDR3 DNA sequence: TGTGCCAGCAGCGTAGACCCAGCGGAAGCCCAAGAGACCCAGTACTTC. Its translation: CASSVDPAEAQETQYF.

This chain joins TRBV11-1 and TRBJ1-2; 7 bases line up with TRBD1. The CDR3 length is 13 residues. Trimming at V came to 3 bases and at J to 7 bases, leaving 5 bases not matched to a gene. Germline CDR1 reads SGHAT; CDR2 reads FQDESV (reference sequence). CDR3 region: CASSFTGTAGYTF. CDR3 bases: TGTGCCAGCAGCTTCACCGGGACAGCTGGCTACACCTTC.

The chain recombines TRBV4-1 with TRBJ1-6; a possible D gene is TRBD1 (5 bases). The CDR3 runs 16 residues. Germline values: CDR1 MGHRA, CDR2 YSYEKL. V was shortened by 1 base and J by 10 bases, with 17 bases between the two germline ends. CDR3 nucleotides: TGCGCCAGCAGCCAAGGGTCTGGCAGGGAGGGATCACCCCTCCACTTT. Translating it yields CASSQGSGREGSPLHF.

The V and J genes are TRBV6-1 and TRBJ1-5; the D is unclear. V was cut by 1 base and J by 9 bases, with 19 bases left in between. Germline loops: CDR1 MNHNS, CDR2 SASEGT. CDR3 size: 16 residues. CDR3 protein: CASSEGGAAGLRPQHF. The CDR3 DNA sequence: TGTGCCAGCAGTGAAGGGGGAGCGGCGGGATTGAGGCCCCAGCATTTT.

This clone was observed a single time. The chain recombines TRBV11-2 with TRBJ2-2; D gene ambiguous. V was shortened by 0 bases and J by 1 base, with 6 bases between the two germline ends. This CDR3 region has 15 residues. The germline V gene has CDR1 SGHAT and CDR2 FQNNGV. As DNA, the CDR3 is TGTGCCAGCAGCTTAGATTTTATGAACACCGGGGAGCTGTTTTTT. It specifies CASSLDFMNTGELFF.

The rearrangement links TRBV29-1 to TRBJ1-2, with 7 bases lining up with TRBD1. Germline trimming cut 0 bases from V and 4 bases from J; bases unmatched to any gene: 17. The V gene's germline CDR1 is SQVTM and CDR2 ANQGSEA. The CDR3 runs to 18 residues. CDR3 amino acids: CSVEDIPPAQGVSYGYTF. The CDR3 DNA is TGCAGCGTTGAAGATATCCCCCCCGCGCAGGGGGTTTCCTATGGCTACACCTTC.

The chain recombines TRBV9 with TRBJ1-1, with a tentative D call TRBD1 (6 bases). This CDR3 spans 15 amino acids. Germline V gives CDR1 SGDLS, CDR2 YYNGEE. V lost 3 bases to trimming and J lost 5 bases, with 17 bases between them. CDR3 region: CASSAREGGGTEAFF. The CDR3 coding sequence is TGTGCCAGCAGCGCGCGGGAAGGGGGTGGAACTGAAGCTTTCTTT.

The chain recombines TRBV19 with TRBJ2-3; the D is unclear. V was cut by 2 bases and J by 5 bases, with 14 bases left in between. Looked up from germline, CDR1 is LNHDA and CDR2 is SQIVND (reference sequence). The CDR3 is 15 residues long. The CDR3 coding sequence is TGTGCCAGTAGTATACTGTCTGGGCGAGTAGATACGCAGTATTTT. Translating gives CASSILSGRVDTQYF.

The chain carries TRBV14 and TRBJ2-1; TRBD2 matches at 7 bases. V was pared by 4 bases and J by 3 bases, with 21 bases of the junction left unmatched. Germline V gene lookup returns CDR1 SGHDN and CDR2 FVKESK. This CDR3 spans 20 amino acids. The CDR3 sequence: CASSPHAASGPLSRYNEQFF. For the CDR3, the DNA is TGTGCCAGCAGCCCTCACGCGGCTAGCGGACCCTTATCCCGCTACAATGAGCAGTTCTTC.

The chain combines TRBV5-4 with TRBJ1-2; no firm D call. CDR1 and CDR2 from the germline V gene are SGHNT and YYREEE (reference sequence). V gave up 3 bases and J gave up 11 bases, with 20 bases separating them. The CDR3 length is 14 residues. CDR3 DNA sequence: TGTGCCAGCAGCTCACTTTTCGAATGGCCAAGATACACCTTC. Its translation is CASSSLFEWPRYTF.

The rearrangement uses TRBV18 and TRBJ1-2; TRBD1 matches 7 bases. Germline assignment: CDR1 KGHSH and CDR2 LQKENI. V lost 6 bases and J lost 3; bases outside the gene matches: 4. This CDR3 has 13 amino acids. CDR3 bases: TGTGCCAGCTCCCCCGGGACAGACTATGGCTACACCTTC. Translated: CASSPGTDYGYTF.

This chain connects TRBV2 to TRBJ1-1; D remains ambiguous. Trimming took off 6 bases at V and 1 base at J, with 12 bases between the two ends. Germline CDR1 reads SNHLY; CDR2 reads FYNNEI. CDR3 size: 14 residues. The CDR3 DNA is TGTGCCAGCAGATTCAGGATAGAGAACACTGAAGCTTTCTTT. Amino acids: CASRFRIENTEAFF.

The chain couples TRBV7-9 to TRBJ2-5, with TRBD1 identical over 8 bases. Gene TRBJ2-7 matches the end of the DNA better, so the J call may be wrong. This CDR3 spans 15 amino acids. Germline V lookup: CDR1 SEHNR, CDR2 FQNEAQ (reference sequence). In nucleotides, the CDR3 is TGTGCCAGCAGCGCGCGGACAGGGCCTCCCTACGAGCAGTACTTC. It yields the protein CASSARTGPPYEQYF.

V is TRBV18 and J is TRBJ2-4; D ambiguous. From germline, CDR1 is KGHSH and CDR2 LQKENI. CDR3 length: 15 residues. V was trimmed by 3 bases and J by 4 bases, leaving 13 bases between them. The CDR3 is CASSPIESKKNIQYF. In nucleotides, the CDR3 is TGTGCCAGCTCACCCATAGAGTCAAAGAAAAACATTCAGTACTTC.

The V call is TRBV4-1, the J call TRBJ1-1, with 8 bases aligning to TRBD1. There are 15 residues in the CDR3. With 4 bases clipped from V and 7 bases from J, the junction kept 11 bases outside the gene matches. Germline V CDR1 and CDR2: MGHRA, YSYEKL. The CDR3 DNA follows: TGCGCCAGCAGCCGAGTACAGGGGGATGTTAGTGAAGCTTTCTTT. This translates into CASSRVQGDVSEAFF.

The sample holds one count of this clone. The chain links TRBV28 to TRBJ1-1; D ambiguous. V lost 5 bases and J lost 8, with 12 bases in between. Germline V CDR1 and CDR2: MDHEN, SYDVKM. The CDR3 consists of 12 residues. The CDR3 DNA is TGTGCCAGCAGTCCAACGGGCCTCGAAGCTTTCTTT. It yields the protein CASSPTGLEAFF.

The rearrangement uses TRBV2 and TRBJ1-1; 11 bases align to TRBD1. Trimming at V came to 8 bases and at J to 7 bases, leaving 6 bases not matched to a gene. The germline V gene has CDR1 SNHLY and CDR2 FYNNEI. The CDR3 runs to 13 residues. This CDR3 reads CASVRTGGFEAFF. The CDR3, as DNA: TGTGCCAGCGTAAGGACAGGGGGCTTTGAAGCTTTCTTT.

The CDR3 here is CASSPGQAPGQFF. DNA for the CDR3: TGCGCCAGCAGCCCCGGACAGGCCCCTGGGCAGTTCTTC. This chain links TRBV5-1 with TRBJ2-1; TRBD1 aligns across 7 bases. CDR1 is SGHRS, CDR2 YFSETQ, per germline. Unmatched junction bases numbered 10, after V lost 4 bases and J lost 12 bases. The CDR3 extends over 13 amino acids.

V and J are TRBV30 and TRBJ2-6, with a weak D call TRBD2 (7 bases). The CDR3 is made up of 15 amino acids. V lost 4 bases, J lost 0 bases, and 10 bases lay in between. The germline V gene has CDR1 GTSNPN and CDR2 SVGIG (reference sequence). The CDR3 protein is CAWNRGASGANVLTF. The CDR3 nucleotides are TGTGCCTGGAACCGGGGGGCCTCTGGGGCCAACGTCCTGACTTTC.

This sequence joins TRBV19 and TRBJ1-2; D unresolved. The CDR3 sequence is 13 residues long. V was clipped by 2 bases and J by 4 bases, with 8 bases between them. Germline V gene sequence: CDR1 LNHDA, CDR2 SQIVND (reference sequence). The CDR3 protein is CASSIPFSYGYTF. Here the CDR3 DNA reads TGTGCCAGTAGTATACCATTTTCCTATGGCTACACCTTC.

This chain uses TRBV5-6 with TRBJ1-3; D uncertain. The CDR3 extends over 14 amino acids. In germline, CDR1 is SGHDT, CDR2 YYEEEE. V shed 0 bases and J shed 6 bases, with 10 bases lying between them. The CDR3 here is CASSLGEIENTIYF. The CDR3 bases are TGTGCCAGCAGCTTGGGGGAGATCGAAAACACCATATATTTT. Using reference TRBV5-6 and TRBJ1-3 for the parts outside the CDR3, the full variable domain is DAGVTQSPTHLIKTRGQQVTLRCSPKSGHDTVSWYQQALGQGPQFIFQYYEEEERQRGNFPDRFSGHQFPNYSSELNVNALLLGDSALYLCASSLGEIENTIYFGEGSWLTVV.

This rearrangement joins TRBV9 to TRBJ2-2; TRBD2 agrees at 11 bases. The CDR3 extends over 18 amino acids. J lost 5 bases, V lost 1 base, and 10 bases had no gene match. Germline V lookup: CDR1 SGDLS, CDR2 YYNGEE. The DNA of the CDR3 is TGTGCCAGCAGCGTATTCAGTAGCGGGGGGGCAGGAACCGGGGAGCTGTTTTTT. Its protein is CASSVFSSGGAGTGELFF.

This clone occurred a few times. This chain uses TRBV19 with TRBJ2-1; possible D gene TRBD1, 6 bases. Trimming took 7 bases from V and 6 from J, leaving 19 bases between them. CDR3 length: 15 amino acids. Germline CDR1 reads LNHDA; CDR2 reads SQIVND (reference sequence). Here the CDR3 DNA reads TGTGCCAGTATTAGCAGGGGTGTAATGGGCAATGAGCAGTTCTTC. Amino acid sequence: CASISRGVMGNEQFF.